This T cell receptor (beta chain) is drawn from a study of cytotoxic CD8 clonotypes in ibrutinib-treated CLL. Overall study context: Once treatment had gone on for a median of around 11 months, range 6 to 36, response samples were drawn. Study results and limitations: Public clonotypes, found uncommonly, either contracted or stayed stable on treatment. Baseline-level clonality went beyond age-matched healthy donors and moved in step with circulating CD8+ T-cell counts.

Method: immunoSEQ multiplex PCR; TCRdb's copy keeps in-frame clones and lacks some. The sample lists 15,000 to 20,000 clones; about 64% were seen once. A word on this clone: As yet, its antigen is unknown.

Here the sequenced sample was PBMCs, taken after 12 months of ibrutinib treatment. The clonotype originates from a human donor with chronic lymphocytic leukemia.

In DNA form, the CDR3 reads TGTGCCAGCAGCAGCTCCGGGACAGCCCGAGGATCCGGGGCCAACGTCCTGACTTTC. Encoded protein: CASSSSGTARGSGANVLTF. The chain couples TRBV9 to TRBJ2-6, with 7 bases identical to TRBD1. J was trimmed by 4 bases and V by 4 bases; bases with no gene match: 17. This CDR3 spans 19 amino acids. The germline V gene has CDR1 SGDLS and CDR2 YYNGEE. Filled out from reference TRBV9 and TRBJ2-6, the complete variable domain reads DSGVTQTPKHLITATGQRVTLRCSPRSGDLSVYWYQQSLDQGLQFLIQYYNGEERAKGNILERFSAQQFPDLHSELNLSSLELGDSALYFCASSSSGTARGSGANVLTFGAGSRLTVL.